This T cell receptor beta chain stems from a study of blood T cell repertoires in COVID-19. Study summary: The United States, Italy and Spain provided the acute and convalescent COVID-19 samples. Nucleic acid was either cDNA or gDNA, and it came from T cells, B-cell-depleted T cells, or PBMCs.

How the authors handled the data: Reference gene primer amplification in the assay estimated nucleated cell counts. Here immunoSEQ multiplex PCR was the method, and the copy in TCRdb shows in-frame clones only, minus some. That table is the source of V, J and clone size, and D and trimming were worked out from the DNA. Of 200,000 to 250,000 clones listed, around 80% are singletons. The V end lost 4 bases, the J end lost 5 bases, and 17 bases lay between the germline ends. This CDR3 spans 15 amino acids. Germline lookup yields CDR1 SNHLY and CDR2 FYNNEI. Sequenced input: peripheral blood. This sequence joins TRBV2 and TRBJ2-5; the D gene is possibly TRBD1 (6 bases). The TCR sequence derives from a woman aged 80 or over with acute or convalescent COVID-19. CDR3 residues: CASSARTVQAETQYF. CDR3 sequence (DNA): TGTGCCAGCAGTGCCCGGACAGTTCAGGCGGAGACCCAGTACTTC.